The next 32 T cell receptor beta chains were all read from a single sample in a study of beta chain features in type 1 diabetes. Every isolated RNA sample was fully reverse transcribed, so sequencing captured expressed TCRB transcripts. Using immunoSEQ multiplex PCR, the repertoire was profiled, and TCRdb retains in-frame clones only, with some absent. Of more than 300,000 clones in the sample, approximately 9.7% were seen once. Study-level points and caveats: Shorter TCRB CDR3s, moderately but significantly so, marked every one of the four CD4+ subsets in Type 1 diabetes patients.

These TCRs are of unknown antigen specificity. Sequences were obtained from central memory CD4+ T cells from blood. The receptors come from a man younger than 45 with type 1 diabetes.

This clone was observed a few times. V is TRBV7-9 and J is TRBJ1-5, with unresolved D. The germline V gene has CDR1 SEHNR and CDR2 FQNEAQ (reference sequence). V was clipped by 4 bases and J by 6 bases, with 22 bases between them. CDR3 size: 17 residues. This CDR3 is CASSSQEEHGQCQPQHF. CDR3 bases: TGTGCCAGCAGCTCGCAAGAGGAGCACGGCCAATGTCAGCCCCAGCATTTT.

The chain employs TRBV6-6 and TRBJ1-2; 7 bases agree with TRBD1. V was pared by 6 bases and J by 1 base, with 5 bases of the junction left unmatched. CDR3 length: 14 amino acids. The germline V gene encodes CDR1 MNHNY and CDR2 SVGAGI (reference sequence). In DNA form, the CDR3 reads TGTGCCAGCAGGAGGGACAGCGTTAACTATGGCTACACCTTC. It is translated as CASRRDSVNYGYTF.

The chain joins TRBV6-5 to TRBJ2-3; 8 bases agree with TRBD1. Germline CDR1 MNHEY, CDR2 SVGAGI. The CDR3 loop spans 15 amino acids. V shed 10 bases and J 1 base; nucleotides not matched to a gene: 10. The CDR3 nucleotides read TGTGCCACCATCGACAGGGGAGGTGGCACAGATACGCAGTATTTT. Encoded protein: CATIDRGGGTDTQYF.

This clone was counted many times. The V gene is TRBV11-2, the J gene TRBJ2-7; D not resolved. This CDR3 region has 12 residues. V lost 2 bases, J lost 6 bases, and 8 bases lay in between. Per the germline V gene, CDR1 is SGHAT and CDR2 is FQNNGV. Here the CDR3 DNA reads TGTGCCAGCAGCTTAACGGGTTCCGAGCAGTACTTC. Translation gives CASSLTGSEQYF.

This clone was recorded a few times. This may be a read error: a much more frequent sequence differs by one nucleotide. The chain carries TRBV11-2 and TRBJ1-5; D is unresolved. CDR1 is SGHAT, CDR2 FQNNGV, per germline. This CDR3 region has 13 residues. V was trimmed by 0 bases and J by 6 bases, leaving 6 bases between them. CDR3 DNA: TGTGCCAGCAGCTTAGATCAAGGTCAGCCCCAGCATTTT. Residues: CASSLDQGQPQHF.

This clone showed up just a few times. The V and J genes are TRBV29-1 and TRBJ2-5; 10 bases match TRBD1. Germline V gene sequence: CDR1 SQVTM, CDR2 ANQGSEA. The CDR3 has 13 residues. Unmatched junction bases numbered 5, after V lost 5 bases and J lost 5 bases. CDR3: CSVRQGAGETQYF. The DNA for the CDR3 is TGCAGCGTTCGACAGGGGGCGGGGGAGACCCAGTACTTC. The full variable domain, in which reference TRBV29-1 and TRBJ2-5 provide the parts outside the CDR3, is SAVISQKPSRDICQRGTSLTIQCQVDSQVTMMFWYRQQPGQSLTLIATANQGSEATYESGFVIDKFPISRPNLTFSTLTVSNMSPEDSSIYLCSVRQGAGETQYFGPGTRLLVL.

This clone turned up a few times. The CDR3 loop is CASSPQGRDGYTF. The CDR3, as DNA: TGCGCCAGCAGCCCGCAGGGAAGGGACGGCTACACCTTC. The chain carries TRBV5-1 and TRBJ1-2, with D perhaps TRBD1 (5 bases). This CDR3 spans 13 amino acids. V was clipped by 4 bases and J by 8 bases, with 15 bases between them. Germline CDR1 reads SGHRS; CDR2 reads YFSETQ.

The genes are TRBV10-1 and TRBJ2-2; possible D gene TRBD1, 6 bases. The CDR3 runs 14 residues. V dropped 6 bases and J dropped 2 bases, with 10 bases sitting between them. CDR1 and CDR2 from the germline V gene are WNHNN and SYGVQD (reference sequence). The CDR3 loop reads CASSGQHNTGELFF. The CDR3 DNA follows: TGCGCCAGCAGCGGACAGCATAACACCGGGGAGCTGTTTTTT.

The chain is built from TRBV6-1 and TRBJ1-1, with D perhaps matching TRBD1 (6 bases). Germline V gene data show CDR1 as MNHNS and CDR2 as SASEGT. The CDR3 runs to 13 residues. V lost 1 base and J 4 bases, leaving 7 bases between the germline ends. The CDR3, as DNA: TGTGCCAGCAGTGAAGAAGGGGGCACTGAAGCTTTCTTT. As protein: CASSEEGGTEAFF.

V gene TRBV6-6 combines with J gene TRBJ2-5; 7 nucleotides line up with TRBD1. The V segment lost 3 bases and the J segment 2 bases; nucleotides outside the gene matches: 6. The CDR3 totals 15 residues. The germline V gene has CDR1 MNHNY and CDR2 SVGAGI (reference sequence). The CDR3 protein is CASSYSDRAQETQYF. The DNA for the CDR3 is TGTGCCAGCAGTTATTCCGACAGGGCACAAGAGACCCAGTACTTC.

The CDR3 sequence is CASSLGRVQETQYF. CDR3 coding DNA: TGCGCCAGCAGCTTGGGGAGGGTACAAGAGACCCAGTACTTC. The chain uses TRBV5-1 and TRBJ2-5; D is perhaps TRBD2 (6 bases). Germline loops: CDR1 SGHRS, CDR2 YFSETQ. Trimming left V 0 bases short and J 2 bases short, with 8 bases between. This CDR3 region has 14 residues.

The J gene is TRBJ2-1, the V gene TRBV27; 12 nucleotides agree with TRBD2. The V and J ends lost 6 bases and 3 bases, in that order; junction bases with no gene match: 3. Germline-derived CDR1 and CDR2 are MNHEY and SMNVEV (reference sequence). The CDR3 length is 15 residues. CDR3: CASSPSGGDYNEQFF. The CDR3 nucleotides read TGTGCCAGCAGCCCTAGCGGGGGGGACTACAATGAGCAGTTCTTC.

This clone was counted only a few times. CDR3 sequence reads: CASSGRGNEQFF. DNA for the CDR3: TGTGCCAGCAGCGGGCGGGGGAACGAGCAGTTCTTC. The chain employs TRBV9 and TRBJ2-1, with 7 bases identical to TRBD2. V lost 3 bases to trimming and J lost 10 bases; unmatched junction nucleotides: 4. Per the germline V gene, CDR1 is SGDLS and CDR2 is YYNGEE. CDR3 length: 12 amino acids.

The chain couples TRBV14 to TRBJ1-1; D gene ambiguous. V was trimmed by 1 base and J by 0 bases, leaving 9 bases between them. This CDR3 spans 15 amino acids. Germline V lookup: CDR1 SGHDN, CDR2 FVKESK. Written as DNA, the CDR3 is TGTGCCAGCAGCCAAGCGGACGGGGTGAACACTGAAGCTTTCTTT. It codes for CASSQADGVNTEAFF.

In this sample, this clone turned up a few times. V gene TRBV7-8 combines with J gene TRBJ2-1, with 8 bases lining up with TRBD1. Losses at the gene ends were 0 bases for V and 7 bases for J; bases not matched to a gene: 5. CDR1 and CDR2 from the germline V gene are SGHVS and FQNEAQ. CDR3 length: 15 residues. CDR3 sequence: CASSLASGQANEQFF. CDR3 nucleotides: TGTGCCAGCAGCTTAGCTTCGGGACAGGCTAATGAGCAGTTCTTC. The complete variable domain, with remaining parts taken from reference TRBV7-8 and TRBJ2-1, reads GAGVSQSPRYKVAKRGQDVALRCDPISGHVSLFWYQQALGQGPEFLTYFQNEAQLDKSGLPSDRFFAERPEGSVSTLKIQRTQQEDSAVYLCASSLASGQANEQFFGPGTRLTVL.

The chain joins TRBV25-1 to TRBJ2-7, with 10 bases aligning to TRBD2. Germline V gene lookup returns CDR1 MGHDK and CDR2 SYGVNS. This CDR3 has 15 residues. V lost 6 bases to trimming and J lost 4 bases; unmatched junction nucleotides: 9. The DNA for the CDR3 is TGTGCCAGCAGCCTGGGGGCTAGCGGGGGTTACGAGCAGTACTTC. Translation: CASSLGASGGYEQYF.

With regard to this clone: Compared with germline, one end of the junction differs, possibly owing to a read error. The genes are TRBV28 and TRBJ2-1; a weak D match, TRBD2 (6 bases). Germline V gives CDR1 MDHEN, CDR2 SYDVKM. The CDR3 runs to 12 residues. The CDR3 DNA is TGTGCCAGCAGTCAAGGTGCGGGGTCGAGGGTCTTC. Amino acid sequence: CASSQGAGSRVF.

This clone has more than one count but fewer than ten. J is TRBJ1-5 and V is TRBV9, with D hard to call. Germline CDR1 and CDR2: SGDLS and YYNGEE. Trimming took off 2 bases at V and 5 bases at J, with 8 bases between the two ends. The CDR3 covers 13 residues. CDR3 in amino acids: CASSVNGDQPQHF. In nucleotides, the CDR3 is TGTGCCAGCAGCGTTAACGGGGATCAGCCCCAGCATTTT.

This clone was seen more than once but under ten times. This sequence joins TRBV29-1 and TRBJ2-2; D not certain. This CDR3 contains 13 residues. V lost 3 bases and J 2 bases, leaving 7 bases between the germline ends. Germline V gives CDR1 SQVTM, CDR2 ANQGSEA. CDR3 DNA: TGCAGCGTTGATCCGTTAAACACCGGGGAGCTGTTTTTT. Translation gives CSVDPLNTGELFF.

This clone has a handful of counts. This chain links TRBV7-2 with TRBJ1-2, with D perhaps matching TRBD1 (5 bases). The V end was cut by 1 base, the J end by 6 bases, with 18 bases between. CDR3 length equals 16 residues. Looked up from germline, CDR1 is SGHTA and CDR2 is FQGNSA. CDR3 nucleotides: TGTGCCAGCAGCTTAGTGTGGGGGACGGGTATTGATGGCTACACCTTC. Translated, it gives CASSLVWGTGIDGYTF.

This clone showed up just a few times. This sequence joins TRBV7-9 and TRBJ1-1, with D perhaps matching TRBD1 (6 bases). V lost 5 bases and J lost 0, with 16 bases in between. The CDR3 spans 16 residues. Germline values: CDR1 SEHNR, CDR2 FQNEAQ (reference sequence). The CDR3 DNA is TGTGCCAGCAGCGTGACCTTGACAGGACTGAACACTGAAGCTTTCTTT. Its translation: CASSVTLTGLNTEAFF.

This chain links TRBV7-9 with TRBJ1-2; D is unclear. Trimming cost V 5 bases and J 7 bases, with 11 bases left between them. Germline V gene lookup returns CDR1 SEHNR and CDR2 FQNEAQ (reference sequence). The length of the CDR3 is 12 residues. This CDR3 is CASSRTEGGYTF. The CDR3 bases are TGTGCCAGCAGCCGTACAGAGGGTGGCTACACCTTC. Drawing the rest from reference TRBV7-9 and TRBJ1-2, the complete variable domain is DTGVSQNPRHKITKRGQNVTFRCDPISEHNRLYWYRQTLGQGPEFLTYFQNEAQLEKSRLLSDRFSAERPKGSFSTLEIQRTEQGDSAMYLCASSRTEGGYTFGSGTRLTVV.

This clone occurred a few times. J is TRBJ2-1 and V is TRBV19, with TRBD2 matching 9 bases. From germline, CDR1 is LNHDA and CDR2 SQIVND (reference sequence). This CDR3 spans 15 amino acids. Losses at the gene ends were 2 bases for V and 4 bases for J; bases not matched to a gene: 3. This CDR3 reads CASSISGGPYNEQFF. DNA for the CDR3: TGTGCCAGTAGTATAAGCGGGGGGCCGTACAATGAGCAGTTCTTC.

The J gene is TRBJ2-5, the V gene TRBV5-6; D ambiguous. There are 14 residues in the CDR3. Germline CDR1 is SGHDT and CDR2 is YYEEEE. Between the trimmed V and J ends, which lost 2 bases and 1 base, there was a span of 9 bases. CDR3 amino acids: CASSFLQVQETQYF. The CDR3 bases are TGTGCCAGCAGCTTCCTTCAAGTCCAAGAGACCCAGTACTTC.

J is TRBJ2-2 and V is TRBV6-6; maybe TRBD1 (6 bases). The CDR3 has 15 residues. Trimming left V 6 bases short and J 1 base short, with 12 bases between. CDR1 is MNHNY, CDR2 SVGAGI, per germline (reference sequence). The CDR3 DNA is TGTGCCAGCAGAAACCGACAGGAGAACACCGGGGAGCTGTTTTTT. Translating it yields CASRNRQENTGELFF.

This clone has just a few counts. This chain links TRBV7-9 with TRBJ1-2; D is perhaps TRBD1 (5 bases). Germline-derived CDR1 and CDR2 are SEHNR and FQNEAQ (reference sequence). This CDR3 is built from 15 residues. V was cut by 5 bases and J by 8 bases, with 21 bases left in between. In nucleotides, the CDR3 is TGTGCCAGCAGCGCCGCGGGGGGAGGCCTCGAGGGCTACACCTTC. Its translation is CASSAAGGGLEGYTF.

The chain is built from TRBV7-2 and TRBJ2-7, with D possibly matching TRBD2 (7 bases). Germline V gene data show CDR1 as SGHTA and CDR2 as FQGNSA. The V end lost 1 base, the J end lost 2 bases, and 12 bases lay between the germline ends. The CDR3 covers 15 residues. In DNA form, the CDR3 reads TGTGCCAGCAGCTTAGACTCGCGGGGGCCCTACGAGCAGTACTTC. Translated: CASSLDSRGPYEQYF.

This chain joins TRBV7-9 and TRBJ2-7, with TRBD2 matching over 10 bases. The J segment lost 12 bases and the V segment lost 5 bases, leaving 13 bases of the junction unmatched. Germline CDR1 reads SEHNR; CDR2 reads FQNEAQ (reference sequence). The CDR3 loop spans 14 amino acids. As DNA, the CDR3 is TGTGCCAGCAGCGTAAGCGGGGGGGACCGAGCAGGGTACTTC. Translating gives CASSVSGGDRAGYF.

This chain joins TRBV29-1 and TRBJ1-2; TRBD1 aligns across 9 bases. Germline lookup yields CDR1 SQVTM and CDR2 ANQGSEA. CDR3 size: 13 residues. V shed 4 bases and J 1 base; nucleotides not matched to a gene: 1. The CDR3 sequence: CSVGQGGNYGYTF. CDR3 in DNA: TGCAGCGTTGGACAGGGGGGTAACTATGGCTACACCTTC.

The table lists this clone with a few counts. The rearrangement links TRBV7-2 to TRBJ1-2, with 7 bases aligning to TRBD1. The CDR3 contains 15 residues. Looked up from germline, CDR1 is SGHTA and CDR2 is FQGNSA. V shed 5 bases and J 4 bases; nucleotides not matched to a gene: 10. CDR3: CASSPAEGALYGYTF. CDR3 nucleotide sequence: TGTGCCAGCAGCCCTGCGGAGGGGGCCCTCTATGGCTACACCTTC.

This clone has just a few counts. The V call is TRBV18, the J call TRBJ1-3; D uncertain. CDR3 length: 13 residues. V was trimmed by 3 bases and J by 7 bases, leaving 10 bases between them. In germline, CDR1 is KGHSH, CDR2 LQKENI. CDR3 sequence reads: CASSPNKRNTIYF. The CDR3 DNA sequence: TGTGCCAGCTCACCCAATAAGCGGAACACCATATATTTT. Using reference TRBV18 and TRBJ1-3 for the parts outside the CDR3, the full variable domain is NAGVMQNPRHLVRRRGQEARLRCSPMKGHSHVYWYRQLPEEGLKFMVYLQKENIIDESGMPKERFSAEFPKEGPSILRIQQVVRGDSAAYFCASSPNKRNTIYFGEGSWLTVV.

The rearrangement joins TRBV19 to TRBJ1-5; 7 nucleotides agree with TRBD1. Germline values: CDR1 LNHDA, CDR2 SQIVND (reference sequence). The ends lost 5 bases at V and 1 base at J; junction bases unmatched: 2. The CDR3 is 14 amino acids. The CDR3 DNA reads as TGTGCCAGTAGTCAGACAGGGAGCAATCAGCCCCAGCATTTT. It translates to CASSQTGSNQPQHF. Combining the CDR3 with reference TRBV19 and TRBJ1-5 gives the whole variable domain DGGITQSPKYLFRKEGQNVTLSCEQNLNHDAMYWYRQDPGQGLRLIYYSQIVNDFQKGDIAEGYSVSREKKESFPLTVTSAQKNPTAFYLCASSQTGSNQPQHFGDGTRLSIL.